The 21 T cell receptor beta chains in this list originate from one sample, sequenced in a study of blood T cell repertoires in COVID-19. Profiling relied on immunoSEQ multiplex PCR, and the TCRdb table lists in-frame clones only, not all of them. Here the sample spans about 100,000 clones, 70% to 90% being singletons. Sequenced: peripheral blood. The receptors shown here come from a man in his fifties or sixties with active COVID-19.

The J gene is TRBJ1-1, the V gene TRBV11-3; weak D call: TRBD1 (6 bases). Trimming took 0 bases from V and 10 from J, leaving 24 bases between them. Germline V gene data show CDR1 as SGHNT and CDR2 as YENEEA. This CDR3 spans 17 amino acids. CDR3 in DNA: TGTGCCAGCAGCTTAGACCCTACGTGTGGGACATACGACCGAGCTTTCTTT. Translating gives CASSLDPTCGTYDRAFF.

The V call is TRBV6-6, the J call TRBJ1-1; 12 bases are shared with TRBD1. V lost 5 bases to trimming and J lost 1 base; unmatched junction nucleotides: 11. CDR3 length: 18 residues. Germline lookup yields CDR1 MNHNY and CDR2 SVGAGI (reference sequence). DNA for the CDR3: TGTGCCAGCAGTCACAACCCGGGACAGGGGGCGCGGAACACTGAAGCTTTCTTT. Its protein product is CASSHNPGQGARNTEAFF.

CDR3 sequence: CASSVEGYTDTQYF. In nucleotides, the CDR3 is TGTGCCAGCAGCGTAGAGGGGTACACAGATACGCAGTATTTT. The chain carries TRBV9 and TRBJ2-3; D may be TRBD1 (5 bases). CDR1 SGDLS and CDR2 YYNGEE come from the germline V gene. This CDR3 has 14 residues. V was cut by 0 bases and J by 2 bases, with 7 bases left in between.

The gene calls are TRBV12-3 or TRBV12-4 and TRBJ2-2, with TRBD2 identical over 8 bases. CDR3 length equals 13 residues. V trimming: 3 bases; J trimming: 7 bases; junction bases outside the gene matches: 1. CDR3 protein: CASSLRGDGELFF. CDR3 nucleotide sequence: TGTGCCAGCAGTTTGCGGGGGGACGGGGAGCTGTTTTTT.

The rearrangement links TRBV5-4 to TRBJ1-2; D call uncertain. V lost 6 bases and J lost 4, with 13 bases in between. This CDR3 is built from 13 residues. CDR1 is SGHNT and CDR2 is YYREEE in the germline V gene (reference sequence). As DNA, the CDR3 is TGTGCCAGCAATTGGGAGAGGAGCTATGGCTACACCTTC. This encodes CASNWERSYGYTF.

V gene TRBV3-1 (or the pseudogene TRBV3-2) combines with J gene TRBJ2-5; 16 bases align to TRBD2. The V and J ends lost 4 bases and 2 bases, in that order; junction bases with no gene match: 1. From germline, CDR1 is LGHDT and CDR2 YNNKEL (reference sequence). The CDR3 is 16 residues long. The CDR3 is CASSRGLAGGQETQYF. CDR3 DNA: TGTGCCAGCAGCCGGGGACTAGCGGGGGGGCAAGAGACCCAGTACTTC.

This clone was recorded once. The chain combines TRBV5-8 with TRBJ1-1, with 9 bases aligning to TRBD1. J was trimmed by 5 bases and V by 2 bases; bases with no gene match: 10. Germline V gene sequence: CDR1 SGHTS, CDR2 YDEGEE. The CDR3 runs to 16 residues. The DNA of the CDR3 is TGTGCCAGCAGCTTTTTACAGGGGGCCTTAAGTACTGAAGCTTTCTTT. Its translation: CASSFLQGALSTEAFF.

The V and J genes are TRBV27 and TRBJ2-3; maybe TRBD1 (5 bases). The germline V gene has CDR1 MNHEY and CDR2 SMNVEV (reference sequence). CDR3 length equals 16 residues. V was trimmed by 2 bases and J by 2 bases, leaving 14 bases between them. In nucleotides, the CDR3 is TGTGCCAGCAGTTTACGCAGGGCGATCGCCACAGATACGCAGTATTTT. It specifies CASSLRRAIATDTQYF.

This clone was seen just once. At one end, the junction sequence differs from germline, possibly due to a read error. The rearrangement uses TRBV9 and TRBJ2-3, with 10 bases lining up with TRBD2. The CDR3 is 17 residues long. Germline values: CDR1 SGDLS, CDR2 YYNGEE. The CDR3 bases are TGTGCCAGCAGCGCCCGACGACTAGCGGGCGGCACGGATACGCAGTATTTT. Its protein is CASSARRLAGGTDTQYF.

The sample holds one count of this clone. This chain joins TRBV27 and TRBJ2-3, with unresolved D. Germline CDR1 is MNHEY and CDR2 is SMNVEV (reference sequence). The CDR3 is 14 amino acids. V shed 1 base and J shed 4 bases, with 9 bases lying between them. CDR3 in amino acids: CASSLLPRADTQYF. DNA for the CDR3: TGTGCCAGCAGTTTATTACCCCGGGCAGATACGCAGTATTTT.

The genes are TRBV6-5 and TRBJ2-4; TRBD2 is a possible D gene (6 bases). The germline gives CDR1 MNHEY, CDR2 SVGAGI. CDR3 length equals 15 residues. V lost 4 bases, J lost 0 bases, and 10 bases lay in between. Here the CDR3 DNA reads TGTGCCAGCAGTTTCGGGGGACTAGCCAAAAACATTCAGTACTTC. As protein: CASSFGGLAKNIQYF.

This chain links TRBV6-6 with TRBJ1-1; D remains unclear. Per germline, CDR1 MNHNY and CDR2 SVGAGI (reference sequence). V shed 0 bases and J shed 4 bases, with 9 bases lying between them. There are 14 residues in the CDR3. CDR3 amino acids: CASSYSISGTEAFF. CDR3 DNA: TGTGCCAGCAGTTACTCGATATCGGGCACTGAAGCTTTCTTT.

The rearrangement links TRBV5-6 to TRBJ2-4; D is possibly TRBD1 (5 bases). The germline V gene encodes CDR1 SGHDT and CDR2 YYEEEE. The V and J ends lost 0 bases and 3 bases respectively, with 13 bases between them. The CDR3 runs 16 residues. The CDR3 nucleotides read TGTGCCAGCAGCTTGGGGACATCTTTCGGCAAAAACATTCAGTACTTC. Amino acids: CASSLGTSFGKNIQYF.

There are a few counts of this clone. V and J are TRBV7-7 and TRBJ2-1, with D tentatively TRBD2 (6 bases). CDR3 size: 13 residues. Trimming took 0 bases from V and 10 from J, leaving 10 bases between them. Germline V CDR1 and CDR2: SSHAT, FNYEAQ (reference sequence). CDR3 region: CASSLAPRGEQFF. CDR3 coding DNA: TGTGCCAGCAGCTTAGCCCCCCGGGGGGAGCAGTTCTTC.

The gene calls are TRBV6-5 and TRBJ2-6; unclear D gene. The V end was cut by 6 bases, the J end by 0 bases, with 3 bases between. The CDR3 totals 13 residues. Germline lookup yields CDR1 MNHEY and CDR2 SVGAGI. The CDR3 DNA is TGTGCCAGCAGCTTCTCTGGGGCCAACGTCCTGACTTTC. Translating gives CASSFSGANVLTF.

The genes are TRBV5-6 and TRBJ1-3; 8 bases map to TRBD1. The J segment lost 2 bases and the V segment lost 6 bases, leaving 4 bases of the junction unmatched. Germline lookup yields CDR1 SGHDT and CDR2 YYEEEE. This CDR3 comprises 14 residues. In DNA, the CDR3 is TGTGCCAGCATACAGGGGGGAACTGGAAACACCATATATTTT. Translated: CASIQGGTGNTIYF. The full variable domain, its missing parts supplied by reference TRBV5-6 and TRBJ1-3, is DAGVTQSPTHLIKTRGQQVTLRCSPKSGHDTVSWYQQALGQGPQFIFQYYEEEERQRGNFPDRFSGHQFPNYSSELNVNALLLGDSALYLCASIQGGTGNTIYFGEGSWLTVV.

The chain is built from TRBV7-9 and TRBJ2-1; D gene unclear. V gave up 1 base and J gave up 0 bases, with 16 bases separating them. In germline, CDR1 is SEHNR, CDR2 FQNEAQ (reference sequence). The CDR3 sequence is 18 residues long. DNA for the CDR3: TGTGCCAGCAGCTTAGTCATCTCGGGTATAAGCTCCTACAATGAGCAGTTCTTC. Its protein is CASSLVISGISSYNEQFF.

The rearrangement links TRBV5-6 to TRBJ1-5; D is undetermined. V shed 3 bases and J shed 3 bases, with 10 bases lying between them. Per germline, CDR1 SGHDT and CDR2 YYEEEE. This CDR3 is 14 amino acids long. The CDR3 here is CASSSRVVNQPQHF. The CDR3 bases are TGTGCCAGCAGCTCGAGGGTCGTCAATCAGCCCCAGCATTTT.

Here the CDR3 reads CASRRTGSRYGYTF. CDR3 in DNA: TGTGCCAGTAGACGGACAGGTTCGCGCTATGGCTACACCTTC. The V gene is TRBV19, the J gene TRBJ1-2; 7 nucleotides match TRBD1. The CDR3 totals 14 residues. J lost 4 bases, V lost 6 bases, and 8 bases had no gene match. The germline gives CDR1 LNHDA, CDR2 SQIVND (reference sequence).

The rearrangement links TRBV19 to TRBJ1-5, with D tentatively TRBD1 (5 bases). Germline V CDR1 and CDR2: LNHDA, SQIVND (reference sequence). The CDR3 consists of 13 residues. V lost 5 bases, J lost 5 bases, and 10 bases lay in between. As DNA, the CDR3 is TGTGCCAGTAGTCAGGGCACGGATCAGCCCCAGCATTTT. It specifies CASSQGTDQPQHF.

The CDR3: CASSSNGTPEGSPLHF. The CDR3 DNA follows: TGTGCCAGCAGCTCGAACGGGACGCCGGAGGGGTCACCCCTCCACTTT. The chain joins TRBV7-2 to TRBJ1-6; D might be TRBD1 (5 bases). Trimming stripped 4 bases from V and 10 bases from J, with 20 bases between. The CDR3 totals 16 residues. The germline CDR1 and CDR2 sequences are SGHTA and FQGNSA.